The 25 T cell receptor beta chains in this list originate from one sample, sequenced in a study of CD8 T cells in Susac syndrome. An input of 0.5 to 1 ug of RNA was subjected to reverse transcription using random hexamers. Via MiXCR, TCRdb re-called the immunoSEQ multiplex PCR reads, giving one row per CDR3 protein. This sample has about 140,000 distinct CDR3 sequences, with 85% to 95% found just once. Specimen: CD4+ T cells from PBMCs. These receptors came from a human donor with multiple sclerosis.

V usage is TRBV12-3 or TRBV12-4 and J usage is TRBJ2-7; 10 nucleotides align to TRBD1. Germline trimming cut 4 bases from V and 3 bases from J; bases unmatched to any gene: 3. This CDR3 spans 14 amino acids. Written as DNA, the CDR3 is TGTGCCAGCAGTTACGACAGGGGGCTCTACGAGCAGTACTTC. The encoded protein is CASSYDRGLYEQYF.

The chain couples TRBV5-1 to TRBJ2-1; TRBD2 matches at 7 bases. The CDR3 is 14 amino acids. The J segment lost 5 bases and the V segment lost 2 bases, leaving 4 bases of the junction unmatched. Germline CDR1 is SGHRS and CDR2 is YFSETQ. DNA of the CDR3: TGCGCCAGCAGCTTCCAGCGGGATCACAATGAGCAGTTCTTC. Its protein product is CASSFQRDHNEQFF.

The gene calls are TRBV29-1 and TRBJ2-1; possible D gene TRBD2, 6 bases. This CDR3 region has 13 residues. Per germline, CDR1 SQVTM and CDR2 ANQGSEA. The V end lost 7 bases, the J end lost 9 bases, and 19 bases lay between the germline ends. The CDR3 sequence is CSARNFGSGEQFF. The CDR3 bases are TGCAGCGCGAGAAACTTCGGGAGCGGTGAGCAGTTCTTC.

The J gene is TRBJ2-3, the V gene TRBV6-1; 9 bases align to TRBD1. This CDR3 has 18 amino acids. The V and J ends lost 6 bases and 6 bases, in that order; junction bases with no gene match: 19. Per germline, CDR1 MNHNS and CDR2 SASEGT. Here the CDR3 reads CASRPIAPPGQGIDTQYF. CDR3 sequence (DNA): TGTGCCAGCAGACCGATCGCCCCCCCGGGACAGGGTATCGATACGCAGTATTTT.

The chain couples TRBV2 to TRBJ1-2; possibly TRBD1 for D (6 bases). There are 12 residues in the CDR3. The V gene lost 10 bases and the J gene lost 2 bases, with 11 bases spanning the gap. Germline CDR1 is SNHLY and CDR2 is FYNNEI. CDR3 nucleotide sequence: TGTGCCAACCCGACAGGAAACTATGGCTACACCTTC. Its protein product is CANPTGNYGYTF.

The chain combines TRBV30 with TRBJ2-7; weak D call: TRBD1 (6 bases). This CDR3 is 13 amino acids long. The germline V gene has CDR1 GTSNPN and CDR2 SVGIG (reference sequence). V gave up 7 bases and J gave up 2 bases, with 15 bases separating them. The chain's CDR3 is CALDRLGAYEQYF. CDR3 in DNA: TGTGCCTTAGACAGGTTGGGGGCCTACGAGCAGTACTTC.

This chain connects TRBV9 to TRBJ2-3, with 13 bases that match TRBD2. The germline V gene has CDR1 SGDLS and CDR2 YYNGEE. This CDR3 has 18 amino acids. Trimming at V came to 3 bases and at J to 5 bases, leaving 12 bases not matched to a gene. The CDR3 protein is CASSGTSGGPPGGDTQYF. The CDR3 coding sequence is TGTGCCAGCAGCGGGACTAGCGGGGGTCCACCAGGAGGAGATACGCAGTATTTT.

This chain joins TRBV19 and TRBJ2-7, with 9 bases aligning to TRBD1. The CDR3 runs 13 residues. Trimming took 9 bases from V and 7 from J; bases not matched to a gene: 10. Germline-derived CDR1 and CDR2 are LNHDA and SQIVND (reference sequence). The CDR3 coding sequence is TGTGCCAGCGGGAGGACAGGGGTTCCGGAGCAGTACTTC. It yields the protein CASGRTGVPEQYF.

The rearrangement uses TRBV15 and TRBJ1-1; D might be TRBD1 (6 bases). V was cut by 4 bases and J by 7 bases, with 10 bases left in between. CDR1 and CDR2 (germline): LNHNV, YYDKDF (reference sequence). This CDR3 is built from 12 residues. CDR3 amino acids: CATSTSGVEAFF. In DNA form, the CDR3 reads TGTGCCACCAGCACCTCAGGGGTTGAAGCTTTCTTT.

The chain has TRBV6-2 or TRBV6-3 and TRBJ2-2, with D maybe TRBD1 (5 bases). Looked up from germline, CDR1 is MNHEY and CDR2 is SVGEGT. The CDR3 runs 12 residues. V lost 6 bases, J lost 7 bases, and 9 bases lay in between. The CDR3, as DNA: TGTGCCAGCAGCCCACAGGTCGGGGAGCTGTTTTTT. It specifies CASSPQVGELFF.

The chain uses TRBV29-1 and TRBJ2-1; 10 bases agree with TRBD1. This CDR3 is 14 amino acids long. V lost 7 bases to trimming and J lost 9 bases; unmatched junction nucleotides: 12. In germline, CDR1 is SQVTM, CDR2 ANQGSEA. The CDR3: CSGSPGTGVSEQFF. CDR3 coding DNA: TGCAGCGGCTCCCCCGGGACAGGGGTTTCTGAGCAGTTCTTC.

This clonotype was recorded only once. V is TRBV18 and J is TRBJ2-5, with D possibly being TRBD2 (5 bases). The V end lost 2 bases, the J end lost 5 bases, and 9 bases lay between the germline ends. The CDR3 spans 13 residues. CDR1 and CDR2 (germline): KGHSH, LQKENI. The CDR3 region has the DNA TGTGCCAGCTCACCAGCAACGGGGGAGACCCAGTACTTC. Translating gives CASSPATGETQYF.

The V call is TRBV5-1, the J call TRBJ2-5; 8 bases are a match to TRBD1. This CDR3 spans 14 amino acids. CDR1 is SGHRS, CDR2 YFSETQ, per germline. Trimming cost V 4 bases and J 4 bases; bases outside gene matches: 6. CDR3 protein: CASSDGQGVETQYF. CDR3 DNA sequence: TGCGCCAGCAGCGATGGACAGGGAGTAGAGACCCAGTACTTC.

The CDR3 DNA is TGTGCCAGCAGCCAAGTACCGGGAGGCGTGAGTGAAAAACTGTTTTTT. Its translation: CASSQVPGGVSEKLFF. The chain combines TRBV3-1 with TRBJ1-4, with no clear D. The CDR3 loop spans 16 amino acids. Germline values: CDR1 LGHDT, CDR2 YNNKEL (reference sequence). The V end lost 1 base, the J end lost 7 bases, and 16 bases lay between the germline ends.

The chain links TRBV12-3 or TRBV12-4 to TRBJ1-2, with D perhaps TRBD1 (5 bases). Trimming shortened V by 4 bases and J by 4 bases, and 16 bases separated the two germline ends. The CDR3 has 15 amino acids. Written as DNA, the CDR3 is TGTGCCAGCAGTTCCAGTCGGGGGATAACCTATGGCTACACCTTC. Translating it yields CASSSSRGITYGYTF.

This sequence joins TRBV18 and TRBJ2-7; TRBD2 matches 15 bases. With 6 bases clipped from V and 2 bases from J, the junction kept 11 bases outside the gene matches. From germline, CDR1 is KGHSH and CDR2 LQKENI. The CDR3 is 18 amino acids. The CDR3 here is CASSGNGTSGRFTYEQYF. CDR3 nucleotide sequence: TGTGCCAGCTCGGGAAACGGGACTAGCGGGAGGTTCACCTACGAGCAGTACTTC.

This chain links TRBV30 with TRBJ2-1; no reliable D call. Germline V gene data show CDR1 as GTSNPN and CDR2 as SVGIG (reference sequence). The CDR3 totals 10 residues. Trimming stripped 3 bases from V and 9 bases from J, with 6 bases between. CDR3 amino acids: CAWRSAEQFF. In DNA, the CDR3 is TGTGCCTGGAGATCGGCTGAGCAGTTCTTC.

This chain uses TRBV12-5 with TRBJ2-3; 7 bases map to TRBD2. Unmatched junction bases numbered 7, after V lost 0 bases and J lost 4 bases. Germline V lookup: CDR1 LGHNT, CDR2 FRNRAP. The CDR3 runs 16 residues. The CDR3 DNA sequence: TGTGCTAGTGGTTTGGTACTGGCGGGAGTGGCAGATACGCAGTATTTT. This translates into CASGLVLAGVADTQYF. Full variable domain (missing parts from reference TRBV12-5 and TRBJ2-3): DARVTQTPRHKVTEMGQEVTMRCQPILGHNTVFWYRQTMMQGLELLAYFRNRAPLDDSGMPKDRFSAEMPDATLATLKIQPSEPRDSAVYFCASGLVLAGVADTQYFGPGTRLTVL.

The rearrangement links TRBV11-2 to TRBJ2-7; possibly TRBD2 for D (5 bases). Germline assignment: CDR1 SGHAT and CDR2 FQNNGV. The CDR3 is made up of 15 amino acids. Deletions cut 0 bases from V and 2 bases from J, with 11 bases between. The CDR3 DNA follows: TGTGCCAGCAGCTTAGAAGCAACGCGGGCCTACGAGCAGTACTTC. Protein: CASSLEATRAYEQYF.

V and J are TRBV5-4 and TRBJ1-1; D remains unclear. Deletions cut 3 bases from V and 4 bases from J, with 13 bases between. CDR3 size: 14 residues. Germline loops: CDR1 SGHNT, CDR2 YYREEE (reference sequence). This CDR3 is CASSWPDRITEAFF. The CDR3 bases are TGTGCCAGCAGCTGGCCGGACCGGATCACTGAAGCTTTCTTT.

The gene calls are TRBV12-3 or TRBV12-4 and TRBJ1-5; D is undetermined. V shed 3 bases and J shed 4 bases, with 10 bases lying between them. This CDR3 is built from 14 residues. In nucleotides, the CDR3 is TGTGCCAGCAGTTTTATGTCTGATAATCAGCCCCAGCATTTT. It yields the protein CASSFMSDNQPQHF.

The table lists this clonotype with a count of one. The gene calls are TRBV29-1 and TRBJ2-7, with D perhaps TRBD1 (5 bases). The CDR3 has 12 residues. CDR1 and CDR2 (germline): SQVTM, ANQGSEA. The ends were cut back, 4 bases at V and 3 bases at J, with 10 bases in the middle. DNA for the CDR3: TGCAGCGTTGCGGCTGACAGCTACGAGCAGTACTTC. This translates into CSVAADSYEQYF.

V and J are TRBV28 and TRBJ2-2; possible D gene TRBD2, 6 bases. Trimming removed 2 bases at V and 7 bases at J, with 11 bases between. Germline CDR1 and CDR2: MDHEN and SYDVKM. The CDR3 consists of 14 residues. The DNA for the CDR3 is TGTGCCAGCAGTTTAGGGGGGAACTACGGGGAGCTGTTTTTT. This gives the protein CASSLGGNYGELFF. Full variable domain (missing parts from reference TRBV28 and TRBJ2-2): DVKVTQSSRYLVKRTGEKVFLECVQDMDHENMFWYRQDPGLGLRLIYFSYDVKMKEKGDIPEGYSVSREKKERFSLILESASTNQTSMYLCASSLGGNYGELFFGEGSRLTVL.

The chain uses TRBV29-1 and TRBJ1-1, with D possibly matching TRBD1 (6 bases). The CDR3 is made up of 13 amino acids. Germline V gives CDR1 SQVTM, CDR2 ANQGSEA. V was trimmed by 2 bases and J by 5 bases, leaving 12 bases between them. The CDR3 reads CSVESGARTEAFF. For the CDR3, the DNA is TGCAGCGTTGAATCGGGGGCGCGTACTGAAGCTTTCTTT. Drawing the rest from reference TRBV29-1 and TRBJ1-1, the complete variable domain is SAVISQKPSRDICQRGTSLTIQCQVDSQVTMMFWYRQQPGQSLTLIATANQGSEATYESGFVIDKFPISRPNLTFSTLTVSNMSPEDSSIYLCSVESGARTEAFFGQGTRLTVV.

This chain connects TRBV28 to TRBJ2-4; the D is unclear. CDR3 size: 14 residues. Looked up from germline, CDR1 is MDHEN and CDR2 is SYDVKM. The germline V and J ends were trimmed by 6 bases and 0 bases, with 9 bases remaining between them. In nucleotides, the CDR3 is TGTGCCAGCAGGCTCAGTCTAGCCAAAAACATTCAGTACTTC. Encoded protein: CASRLSLAKNIQYF. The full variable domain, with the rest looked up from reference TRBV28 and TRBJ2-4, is DVKVTQSSRYLVKRTGEKVFLECVQDMDHENMFWYRQDPGLGLRLIYFSYDVKMKEKGDIPEGYSVSREKKERFSLILESASTNQTSMYLCASRLSLAKNIQYFGAGTRLSVL.